These 4 T cell receptor beta chains originate from one sample sequenced in a study of T cells in localized non-small cell lung cancer. The repertoire was sequenced with immunoSEQ multiplex PCR; TCRdb's copy has only in-frame clones and lacks some. The data show a few thousand clones, 36% seen once. The source material was lung tumor tissue, sampled before any cancer treatment. Receptor source: a male donor aged 60 or older with stage I squamous cell lung carcinoma.

The rearrangement joins TRBV18 to TRBJ1-1; no definite D call. The CDR3 length is 13 residues. Trimming took off 3 bases at V and 5 bases at J, with 10 bases between the two ends. Per the germline V gene, CDR1 is KGHSH and CDR2 is LQKENI. The chain's CDR3 is CASSPSEGTEAFF. In DNA, the CDR3 is TGTGCCAGCTCACCCTCAGAGGGTACTGAAGCTTTCTTT.

The CDR3 DNA sequence: TGCAGCGTTTTGCTCGGCACTGCGGAGAGGCAGTACTTC. Protein: CSVLLGTAERQYF. The chain couples TRBV29-1 to TRBJ2-7; the D is unclear. Trimming took off 5 bases at V and 9 bases at J, with 20 bases between the two ends. This CDR3 contains 13 residues. CDR1 and CDR2 from the germline V gene are SQVTM and ANQGSEA.

In its sample, this clone was seen a few times. This chain connects TRBV29-1 to TRBJ2-2, with 7 bases lining up with TRBD2. The CDR3 consists of 13 residues. Germline V gene data show CDR1 as SQVTM and CDR2 as ANQGSEA. The V gene end was trimmed by 6 bases and the J gene end by 5 bases; junction bases not matched to a gene: 6. In nucleotides, the CDR3 is TGCAGCGTGGACATCGGGGGGACCGGGGAGCTGTTTTTT. Protein sequence: CSVDIGGTGELFF.

In this sample, this clone turned up a few times. J is TRBJ2-5 and V is TRBV9; TRBD1 is a possible D gene (6 bases). This CDR3 has 13 residues. V dropped 1 base and J dropped 5 bases, with 9 bases sitting between them. The germline CDR1 and CDR2 sequences are SGDLS and YYNGEE. CDR3: CASSVTGLETQYF. In DNA, the CDR3 is TGTGCCAGCAGCGTAACAGGGTTGGAGACCCAGTACTTC.